The T cell receptor (beta chain) described here comes from a study of blood T cell repertoires in COVID-19. The repertoire was sequenced with immunoSEQ multiplex PCR; TCRdb's copy has only in-frame clones and lacks some. The table has 390,000 or so clones, roughly nine tenths seen once; the top ten hold approximately 3%. The V and J ends lost 3 bases and 15 bases, in that order; junction bases with no gene match: 9. The CDR3 sequence is 15 residues long. From germline, CDR1 is SGHTA and CDR2 FQGNSA. Seattle-derived patients entered the study during active infection and were followed longitudinally. This sequence joins TRBV7-2 and TRBJ2-1; TRBD2 aligns across 15 bases. Sequencing was carried out using peripheral blood. The receptor was derived from a woman aged 25 to 39 with COVID-19, enrolled during active disease. CDR3 bases: TGTGCCAGCAGCTTTGGACTAGCGGGAGGGCCGAGCGGGTTCTTC. It is translated as CASSFGLAGGPSGFF.